The 9 T cell receptor beta chains given below trace back to one sample, sequenced in a study of shared clonotypes between healthy human individuals. Profiling relied on immunoSEQ multiplex PCR, and the TCRdb table lists in-frame clones only, not all of them. Here the sample spans about 1 million clones, about 80% being singletons. The sample taken for sequencing was memory CD4+ T cells sorted from blood. Subset meaning: CD45RA-negative fraction. The receptors were gathered from a man aged 18 to 29 in good health.

The chain joins TRBV7-9 to TRBJ1-2; D may be TRBD1 (5 bases). Germline V CDR1 and CDR2: SEHNR, FQNEAQ (reference sequence). With 2 bases removed from V and 13 bases from J, the gap between germline ends came to 17 bases. The length of the CDR3 is 13 residues. CDR3 nucleotides: TGTGCCAGCAGCTTACTTAAAGGGGCTCACTCCACCTTC. It codes for CASSLLKGAHSTF.

Note on this clone: Other DNA sequences in the same sample also yield this CDR3. The chain recombines TRBV5-1 with TRBJ2-2, with unresolved D. CDR3 length: 13 residues. V lost 2 bases and J lost 4, with 6 bases in between. The germline V gene has CDR1 SGHRS and CDR2 YFSETQ. DNA of the CDR3: TGCGCCAGCAGCTTAAGTCTCACCGGGGAGCTGTTTTTT. Its translation is CASSLSLTGELFF.

The genes are TRBV14 and TRBJ1-6; D not certain. CDR1 and CDR2 (germline): SGHDN, FVKESK. Trimming removed 0 bases from V and 7 bases from J, with 16 bases in between. There are 17 residues in the CDR3. Here the CDR3 DNA reads TGTGCCAGCAGCCAAGATCTAGTTTGGGGTAAGAATTCACCCCTCCACTTT. Translating gives CASSQDLVWGKNSPLHF.

This clone was detected only a few times. The chain joins TRBV27 to TRBJ1-2; possibly TRBD1 for D (6 bases). Germline CDR1 and CDR2: MNHEY and SMNVEV (reference sequence). The length of the CDR3 is 12 residues. Trimming took off 6 bases at V and 5 bases at J, with 10 bases between the two ends. The CDR3 protein is CASSPRGYGYTF. CDR3 nucleotides: TGTGCCAGCAGCCCCAGGGGTTATGGCTACACCTTC.

The chain has TRBV19 and TRBJ1-3; D uncertain. Trimming removed 7 bases at V and 0 bases at J, with 4 bases between. The CDR3 extends over 12 amino acids. Germline loops: CDR1 LNHDA, CDR2 SQIVND (reference sequence). The CDR3: CASIGSGNTIYF. DNA of the CDR3: TGTGCCAGTATTGGCTCTGGAAACACCATATATTTT.

This chain links TRBV18 with TRBJ1-1; D not certain. Germline V gene lookup returns CDR1 KGHSH and CDR2 LQKENI. V lost 3 bases to trimming and J lost 5 bases, with 19 bases between them. The length of the CDR3 is 16 residues. CDR3 coding DNA: TGTGCCAGCTCACCGCCGAGACCGTCGATGAGTACTGAAGCTTTCTTT. Translating it yields CASSPPRPSMSTEAFF.

The chain joins TRBV21-1 to TRBJ2-3; the table's D call of TRBD2 was not tested on the DNA. TRBV21-1 is recorded as a pseudogene. This CDR3 has 20 amino acids. CDR3 nucleotide sequence: TGTGCCAGCAGCAAACCACTGGGTCTAGCGGGGGGGCGAGCGCCAGATACGCAGTATTTT. Translating it yields CASSKPLGLAGGRAPDTQYF.

Remarks on this clone: Other DNA sequences in this specimen translate into the identical CDR3. CDR3 sequence (DNA): TGTGCCAGCAGTGGCGACAGGGCCGGGGCCAACGTCCTGACTTTC. Its protein product is CASSGDRAGANVLTF. The chain uses TRBV2 and TRBJ2-6; 7 bases match TRBD1. The CDR3 sequence is 15 residues long. Germline loops: CDR1 SNHLY, CDR2 FYNNEI. V was pared by 4 bases and J by 4 bases, with 4 bases of the junction left unmatched.

CDR3 amino acids: CAIRIGTGVYNEQFF. CDR3 coding DNA: TGTGCCATCAGGATCGGGACAGGGGTCTACAATGAGCAGTTCTTC. J is TRBJ2-1 and V is TRBV10-3; 10 bases fit TRBD1. Germline V gives CDR1 ENHRY, CDR2 SYGVKD. The length of the CDR3 is 15 residues. The V segment lost 6 bases and the J segment 3 bases; nucleotides outside the gene matches: 5.